This T cell receptor beta chain came from a study of shared clonotypes between healthy human individuals. Whole-study findings and limits: Rarefaction gave evidence that sorted-subset sequencing remained incomplete despite large depth.

In replicate PCRs of sorted subsets, about 200 ng DNA, about 29,000 T cell genomes, was used. The repertoire was sequenced with immunoSEQ multiplex PCR; TCRdb's copy has only in-frame clones and lacks some. Of roughly 570,000 clones in the sample, roughly 98% were seen once. This clone was seen a single time. No antigen is known for it. As defined, naive CD8 cells were CD45RO-negative and positively selected for CCR7, with terminally differentiated effector memory CD45RA+ cells excluded. The CDR3 is made up of 12 amino acids. CDR1 is SGHTS and CDR2 is YDEGEE in the germline V gene. V lost 0 bases, J lost 10 bases, and 10 bases lay in between.

What was sequenced was naive CD8+ T cells sorted from blood. The receptor was derived from a man aged 25-45 years in good health. J is TRBJ1-1 and V is TRBV5-8, with no clear D. CDR3 coding DNA: TGTGCCAGCAGCTTGGGAGGGCCGGGAGCTTTCTTT. Residues: CASSLGGPGAFF. Full variable domain (rest looked up from reference TRBV5-8 and TRBJ1-1): EAGVTQSPTHLIKTRGQQATLRCSPISGHTSVYWYQQALGLGLQFLLWYDEGEERNRGNFPPRFSGRQFPNYSSELNVNALELEDSALYLCASSLGGPGAFFGQGTRLTVV.